The table lists the clone carrying this T cell receptor (beta chain) with many counts. The sample originates from a study of response to subunit inactivated influenza vaccine. This CDR3 is built from 14 residues. V shed 3 bases, J shed 5 bases, and the junction held 5 bases outside the gene matches. Germline CDR1 and CDR2: KGHSH and LQKENI. Via MiXCR, TCRdb re-called the RT-PCR reads, giving one row per CDR3 protein. Of over 750,000 distinct CDR3 sequences in the sample, about 20% were seen once. The V and J genes are TRBV18 and TRBJ2-5; 8 bases match TRBD1. Sequenced here: PBMCs from blood, sampled less than 6 days after vaccination. The source is a man aged 50-60 years who received an inactivated influenza vaccine. This CDR3 reads CASSPLTGEETQYF. The CDR3 DNA reads as TGTGCCAGCTCACCCTTGACAGGGGAGGAGACCCAGTACTTC.